This TCR beta chain was sequenced for a study of cytomegalovirus exposure and HLA in healthy donors. Study outcomes and limitations: In a later analysis, HLA-associated TCR beta chains were more clonally expanded than equally common others. An apparent linkage of common viral pathogens to several of the most significant clusters emerged in a later analysis. The study dropped some indistinguishable V segments, TRBV6-2 and TRBV6-3 among them. In an earlier analysis, productive rearrangement rates for most beta V segments clustered near 87% or 30%.

As for this clone: Its antigen remains unknown.

The PCR employed 60 Vbeta primers together with 13 Jbeta primers. The assay was immunoSEQ multiplex PCR, and TCRdb's table has in-frame clones only and misses some. The sample includes 150,000 or so clones, roughly 80% of them seen just once. Germline lookup yields CDR1 MNHNY and CDR2 SVGAGI (reference sequence). V was trimmed by 6 bases and J by 6 bases, leaving 12 bases between them. The CDR3 runs 13 residues. The receptor was derived from a female donor in good health and CMV-seronegative. The sample consisted of PBMCs. This chain links TRBV6-6 with TRBJ1-5, with D maybe TRBD1 (5 bases). CDR3 residues: CASSSTASQPQHF. The CDR3 DNA follows: TGTGCCAGCAGCTCGACAGCAAGTCAGCCCCAGCATTTT.